One and the same sample provided the 4 T cell receptor beta chains below, sequenced in a study of T cells in Graves' hyperthyroidism and ophthalmopathy. TCR beta CDR3 sequences were amplified from RNA transcripts. Carried out on the TCR CDR3, a first-round RT-PCR used the HTBI primer set. From the multiplex PCR reads, TCRdb called clonotypes with MiXCR, one entry per CDR3 protein. The data contain about 840,000 distinct CDR3 sequences, 35% to 40% of them singletons. The sample consisted of blood. The receptors shown here come from a man younger than 35 with Graves' hyperthyroidism.

This clonotype was counted ten times or more. The chain couples TRBV29-1 to TRBJ1-3; no firm D call. Germline CDR1 SQVTM, CDR2 ANQGSEA. V lost 5 bases, J lost 2 bases, and 10 bases lay in between. This CDR3 has 13 amino acids. In DNA, the CDR3 is TGCAGCGTTCGATCAGGTCCTGGAAACACCATATATTTT. It yields the protein CSVRSGPGNTIYF.

This clonotype was observed at least ten times. The chain couples TRBV7-9 to TRBJ1-1; D remains unclear. Germline CDR1 is SEHNR and CDR2 is FQNEAQ (reference sequence). Deletions cut 6 bases from V and 7 bases from J, with 6 bases between. The CDR3 is made up of 10 amino acids. Written as DNA, the CDR3 is TGTGCCAGCAGTTTTAGTGAAGCTTTCTTT. It yields the protein CASSFSEAFF.

CDR3 DNA: TGTGCCAGCAGTTTAGAAAGGCAACGCGAGCAGTACTTC. This translates into CASSLERQREQYF. The chain employs TRBV12-3 or TRBV12-4 and TRBJ2-7; D remains unclear. The CDR3 extends over 13 amino acids. V was shortened by 1 base and J by 6 bases, with 10 bases between the two germline ends.

The J gene is TRBJ1-2, the V gene TRBV7-2; perhaps TRBD1 as D (5 bases). CDR1 is SGHTA and CDR2 is FQGNSA in the germline V gene. The CDR3 runs to 16 residues. V shed 3 bases and J shed 0 bases, with 14 bases lying between them. CDR3 coding DNA: TGTGCCAGCAGCTTGTGGGGGTCTCTGTCTAACTATGGCTACACCTTC. Translating it yields CASSLWGSLSNYGYTF.